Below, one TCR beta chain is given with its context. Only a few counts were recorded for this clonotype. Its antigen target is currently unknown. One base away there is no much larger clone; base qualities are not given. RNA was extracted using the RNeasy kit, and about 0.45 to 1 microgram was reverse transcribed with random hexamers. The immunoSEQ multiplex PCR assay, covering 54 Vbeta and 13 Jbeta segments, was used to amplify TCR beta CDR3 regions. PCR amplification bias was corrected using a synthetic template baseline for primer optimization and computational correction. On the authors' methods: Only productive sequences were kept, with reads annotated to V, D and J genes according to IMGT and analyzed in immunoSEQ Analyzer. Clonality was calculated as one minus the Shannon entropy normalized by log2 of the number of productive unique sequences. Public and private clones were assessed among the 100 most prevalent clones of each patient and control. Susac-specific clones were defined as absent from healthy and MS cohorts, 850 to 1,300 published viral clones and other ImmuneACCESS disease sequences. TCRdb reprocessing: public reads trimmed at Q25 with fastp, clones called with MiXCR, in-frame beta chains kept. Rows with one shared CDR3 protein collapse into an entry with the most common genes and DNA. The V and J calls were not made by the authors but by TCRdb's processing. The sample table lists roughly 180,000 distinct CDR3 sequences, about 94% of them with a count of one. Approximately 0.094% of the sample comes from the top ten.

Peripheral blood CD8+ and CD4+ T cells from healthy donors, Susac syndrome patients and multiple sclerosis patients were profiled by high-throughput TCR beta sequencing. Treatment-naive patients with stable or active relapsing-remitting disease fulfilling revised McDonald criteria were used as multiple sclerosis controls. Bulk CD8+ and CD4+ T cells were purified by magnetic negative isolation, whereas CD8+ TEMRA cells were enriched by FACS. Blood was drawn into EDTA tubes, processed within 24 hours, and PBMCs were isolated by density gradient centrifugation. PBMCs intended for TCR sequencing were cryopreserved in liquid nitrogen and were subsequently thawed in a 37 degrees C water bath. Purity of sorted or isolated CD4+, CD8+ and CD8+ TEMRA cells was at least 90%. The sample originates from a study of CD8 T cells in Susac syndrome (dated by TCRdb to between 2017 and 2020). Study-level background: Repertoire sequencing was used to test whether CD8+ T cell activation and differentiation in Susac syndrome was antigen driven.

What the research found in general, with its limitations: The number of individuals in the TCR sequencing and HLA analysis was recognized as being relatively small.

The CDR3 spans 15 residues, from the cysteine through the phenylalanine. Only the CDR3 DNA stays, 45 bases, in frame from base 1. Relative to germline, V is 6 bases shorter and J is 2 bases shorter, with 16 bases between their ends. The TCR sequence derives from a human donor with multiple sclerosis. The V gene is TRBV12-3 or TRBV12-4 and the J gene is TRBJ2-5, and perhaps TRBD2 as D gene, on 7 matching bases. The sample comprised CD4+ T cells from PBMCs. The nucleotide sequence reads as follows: TGTGCCAGCAGCCCCTCCGGGGGGCCTCAAGAGACCCAGTACTTC. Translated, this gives CASSPSGGPQETQYF.